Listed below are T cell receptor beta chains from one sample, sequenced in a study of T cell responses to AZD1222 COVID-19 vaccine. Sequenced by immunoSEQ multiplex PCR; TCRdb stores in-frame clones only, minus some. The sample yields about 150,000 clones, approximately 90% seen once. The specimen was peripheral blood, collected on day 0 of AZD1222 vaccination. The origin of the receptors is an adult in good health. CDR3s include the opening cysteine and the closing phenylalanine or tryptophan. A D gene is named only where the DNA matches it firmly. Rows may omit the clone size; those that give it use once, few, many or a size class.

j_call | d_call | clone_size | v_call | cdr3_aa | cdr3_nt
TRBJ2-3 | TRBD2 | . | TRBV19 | CASSMVRGGTYTQYF | TGTGCCAGTAGTATGGTCCGGGGGGGCACATATACGCAGTATTTT
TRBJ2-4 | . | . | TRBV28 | CASRRPGLNIQYF | TGTGCCAGCAGGCGCCCGGGGTTAAACATTCAGTACTTC
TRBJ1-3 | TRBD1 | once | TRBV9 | CASSLRATGENTIYF | TGTGCCAGCAGCCTCCGTGCGACAGGGGAAAACACCATATATTTT
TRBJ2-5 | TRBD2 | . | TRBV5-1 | CASSLATSGGAQETQYF | TGCGCCAGCAGCTTGGCCACCAGCGGGGGGGCCCAAGAGACCCAGTACTTC
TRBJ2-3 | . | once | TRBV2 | CASSKGAGYTDTQYF | TGTGCCAGCAGTAAAGGGGCCGGATACACAGATACGCAGTATTTT
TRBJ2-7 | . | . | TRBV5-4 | CASSPIPGRRSYEQYF | TGTGCCAGCAGCCCTATTCCGGGACGGAGGTCCTACGAGCAGTACTTC
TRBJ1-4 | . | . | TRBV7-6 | CASSPGGGNEKLFF | TGTGCCAGCAGCCCGGGGGGAGGTAATGAAAAACTGTTTTTT
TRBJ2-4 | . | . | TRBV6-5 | CASTEARIQYF | TGTGCCAGCACCGAGGCCCGTATTCAGTACTTC
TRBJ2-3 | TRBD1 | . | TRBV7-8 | CASTKGQGSTDTQYF | TGTGCCAGCACCAAGGGACAGGGGAGCACAGATACGCAGTATTTT
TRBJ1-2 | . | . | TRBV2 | CASSRNSQDGYTF | TGTGCCAGCAGTCGGAATTCACAGGATGGCTACACCTTC
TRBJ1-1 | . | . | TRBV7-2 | CASSYRLSGAEAFF | TGTGCCAGCAGCTATCGGCTCTCAGGAGCTGAAGCTTTCTTT
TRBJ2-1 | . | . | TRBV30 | CAWMGDNEQFF | TGTGCCTGGATGGGCGACAATGAGCAGTTCTTC
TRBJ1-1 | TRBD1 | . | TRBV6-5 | CASRTGGNTEAFF | TGTGCCAGCAGGACAGGGGGCAACACTGAAGCTTTCTTT
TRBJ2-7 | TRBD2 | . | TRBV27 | CASSLLAGGSSSYEQYF | TGTGCCAGCAGTTTACTAGCGGGGGGATCCTCCTCCTACGAGCAGTACTTC
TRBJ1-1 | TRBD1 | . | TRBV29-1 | CSVEIGTGGPAFF | TGCAGCGTTGAAATCGGGACAGGGGGCCCAGCTTTCTTT
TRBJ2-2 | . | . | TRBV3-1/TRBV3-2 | CASSQGRLGELFF | TGTGCCAGCAGCCAAGGACGCCTCGGGGAGCTGTTTTTT
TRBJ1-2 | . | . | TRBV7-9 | CASSTRAQREDDTF | TGTGCCAGCAGCACCCGAGCCCAAAGGGAGGATGACACCTTC
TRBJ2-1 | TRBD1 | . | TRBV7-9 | CASNPPPTGVNEQFF | TGTGCCAGCAACCCCCCCCCGACAGGGGTTAATGAGCAGTTCTTC
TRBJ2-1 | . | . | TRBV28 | CASSLEEPGEQFF | TGTGCCAGCAGTTTAGAGGAACCGGGTGAGCAGTTCTTC
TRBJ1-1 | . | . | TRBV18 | CASSPLTDMNTEAFF | TGTGCCAGCTCACCACTGACGGACATGAACACTGAAGCTTTCTTT
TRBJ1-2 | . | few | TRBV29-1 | CSVDGLGRTYYGYTF | TGCAGCGTTGACGGGTTAGGGCGGACGTACTATGGCTACACCTTC
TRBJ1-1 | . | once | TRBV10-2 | CASSDGLEAFF | TGCGCCAGCAGTGATGGACTTGAAGCTTTCTTT
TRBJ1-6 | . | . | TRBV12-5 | CASGLIPNSPLHF | TGTGCTAGTGGTTTGATACCCAATTCACCCCTCCACTTT
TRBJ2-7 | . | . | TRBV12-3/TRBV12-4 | CASSLGGRDEQYF | TGTGCCAGCAGTTTGGGGGGCCGGGACGAGCAGTACTTC
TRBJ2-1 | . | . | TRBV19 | CASSIKGDEQFF | TGTGCCAGTAGTATCAAGGGCGATGAGCAGTTCTTC
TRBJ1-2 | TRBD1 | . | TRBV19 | CASSKGDSRLYGYTF | TGTGCCAGTAGTAAGGGGGACAGCAGGCTATATGGCTACACCTTC
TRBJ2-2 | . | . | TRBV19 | CAGRGTITGELFF | TGTGCCGGACGCGGGACCATCACCGGGGAGCTGTTTTTT
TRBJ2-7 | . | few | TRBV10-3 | CAISVAYEQYF | TGTGCCATCAGTGTGGCCTACGAGCAGTACTTC
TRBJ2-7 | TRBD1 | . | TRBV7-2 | CASSFSRTGAYEQYF | TGTGCCAGCAGCTTCTCCCGGACAGGGGCCTACGAGCAGTACTTC
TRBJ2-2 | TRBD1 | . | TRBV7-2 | CASSPQGQTNTGELFF | TGTGCCAGCAGCCCACAGGGACAGACGAACACCGGGGAGCTGTTTTTT
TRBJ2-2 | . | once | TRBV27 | CASSTLPLGTGELFF | TGTGCCAGCAGCACCCTCCCACTGGGCACCGGGGAGCTGTTTTTT
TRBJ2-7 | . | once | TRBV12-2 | CASRLVGTSPEQYF | TGTGCAAGTCGCTTAGTAGGGACTAGCCCCGAGCAGTACTTC
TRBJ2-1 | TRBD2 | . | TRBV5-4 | CASSTGLENEQFF | TGTGCCAGCAGCACGGGACTAGAAAATGAGCAGTTCTTC
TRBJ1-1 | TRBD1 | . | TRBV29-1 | CSGIQTGSREAFF | TGCAGCGGTATACAGACAGGGAGTCGTGAAGCTTTCTTT
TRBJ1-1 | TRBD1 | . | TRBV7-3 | CASSSQGDAEAFF | TGTGCCAGCAGCTCTCAGGGGGACGCTGAAGCTTTCTTT
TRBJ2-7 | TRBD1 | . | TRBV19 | CASSMTGIFYEQYF | TGTGCCAGTAGTATGACAGGGATATTCTACGAGCAGTACTTC
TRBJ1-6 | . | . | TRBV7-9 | CASSYAGGVGNSPLHF | TGTGCCAGCAGCTACGCGGGAGGGGTGGGGAATTCACCCCTCCACTTT
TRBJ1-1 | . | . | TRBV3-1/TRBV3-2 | CASRRATEAFF | TGTGCCAGCAGGAGGGCCACTGAAGCTTTCTTT